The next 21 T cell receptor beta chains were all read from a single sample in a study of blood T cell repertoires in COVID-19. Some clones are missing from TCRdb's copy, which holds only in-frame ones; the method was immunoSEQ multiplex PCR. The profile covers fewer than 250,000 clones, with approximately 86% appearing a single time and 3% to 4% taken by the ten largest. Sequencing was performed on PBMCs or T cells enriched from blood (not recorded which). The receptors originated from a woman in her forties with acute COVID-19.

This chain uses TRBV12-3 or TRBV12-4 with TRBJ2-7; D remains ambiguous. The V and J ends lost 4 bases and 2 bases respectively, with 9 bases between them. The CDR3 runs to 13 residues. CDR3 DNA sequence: TGTGCCAGCAGTTGGCAGCGAACCTACGAGCAGTACTTC. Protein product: CASSWQRTYEQYF.

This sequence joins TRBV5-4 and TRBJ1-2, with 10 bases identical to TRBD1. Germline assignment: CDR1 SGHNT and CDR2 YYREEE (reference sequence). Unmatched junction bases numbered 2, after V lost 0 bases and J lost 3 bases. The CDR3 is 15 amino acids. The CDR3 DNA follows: TGTGCCAGCAGCTTGGGGGGGACAGGGGACTATGGCTACACCTTC. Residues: CASSLGGTGDYGYTF.

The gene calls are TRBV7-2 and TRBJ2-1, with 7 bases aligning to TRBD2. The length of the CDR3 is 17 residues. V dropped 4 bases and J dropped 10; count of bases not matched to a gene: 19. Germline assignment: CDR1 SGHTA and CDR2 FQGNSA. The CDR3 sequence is CASSSQARASGKGEQFF. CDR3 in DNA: TGTGCCAGCAGCTCACAAGCCAGGGCCAGCGGGAAGGGAGAGCAGTTCTTC.

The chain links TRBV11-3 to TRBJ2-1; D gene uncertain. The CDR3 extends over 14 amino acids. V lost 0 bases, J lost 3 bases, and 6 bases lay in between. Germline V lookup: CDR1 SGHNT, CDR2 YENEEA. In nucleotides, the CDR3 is TGTGCCAGCAGCTTAGATGTTAGCTACAATGAGCAGTTCTTC. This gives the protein CASSLDVSYNEQFF.

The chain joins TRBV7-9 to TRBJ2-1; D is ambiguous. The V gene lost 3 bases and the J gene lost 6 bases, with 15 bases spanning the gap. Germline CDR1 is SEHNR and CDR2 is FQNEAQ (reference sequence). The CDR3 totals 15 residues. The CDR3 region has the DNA TGTGCCAGCAGCTTTAGGAGCGATCCGGGCAATGAGCAGTTCTTC. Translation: CASSFRSDPGNEQFF.

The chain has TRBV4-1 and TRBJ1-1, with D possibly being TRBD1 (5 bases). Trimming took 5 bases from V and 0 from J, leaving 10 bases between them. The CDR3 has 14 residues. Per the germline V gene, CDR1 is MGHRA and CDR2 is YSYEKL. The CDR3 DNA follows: TGCGCCAGCAGCTACAACAGGATGAACACTGAAGCTTTCTTT. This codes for CASSYNRMNTEAFF.

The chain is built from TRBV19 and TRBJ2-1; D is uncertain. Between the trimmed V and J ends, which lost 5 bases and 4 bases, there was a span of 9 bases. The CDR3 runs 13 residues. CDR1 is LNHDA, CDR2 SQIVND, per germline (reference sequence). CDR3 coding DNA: TGTGCCAGTAGTCCTAACCGATACAATGAGCAGTTCTTC. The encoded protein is CASSPNRYNEQFF. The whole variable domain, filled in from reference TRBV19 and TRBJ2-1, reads DGGITQSPKYLFRKEGQNVTLSCEQNLNHDAMYWYRQDPGQGLRLIYYSQIVNDFQKGDIAEGYSVSREKKESFPLTVTSAQKNPTAFYLCASSPNRYNEQFFGPGTRLTVL.

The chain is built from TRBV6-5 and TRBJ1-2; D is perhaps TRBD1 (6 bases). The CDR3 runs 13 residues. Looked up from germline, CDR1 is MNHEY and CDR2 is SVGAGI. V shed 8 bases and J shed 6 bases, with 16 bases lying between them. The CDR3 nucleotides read TGTGCCAGCTCCGGTCGGGGGGGCGATGGCTACACCTTC. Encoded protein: CASSGRGGDGYTF.

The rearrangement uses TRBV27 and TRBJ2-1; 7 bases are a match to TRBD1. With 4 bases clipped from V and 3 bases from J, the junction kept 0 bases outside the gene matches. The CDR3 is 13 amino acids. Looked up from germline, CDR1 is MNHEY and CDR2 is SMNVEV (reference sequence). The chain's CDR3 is CASSWDSYNEQFF. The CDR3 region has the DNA TGTGCCAGCAGTTGGGACAGCTACAATGAGCAGTTCTTC.

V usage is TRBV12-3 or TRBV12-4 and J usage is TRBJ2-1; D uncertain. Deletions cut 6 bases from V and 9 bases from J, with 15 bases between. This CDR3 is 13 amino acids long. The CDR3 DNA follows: TGTGCCAGCAGCGCATCCGGGTCGGCTGAGCAGTTCTTC. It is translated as CASSASGSAEQFF.

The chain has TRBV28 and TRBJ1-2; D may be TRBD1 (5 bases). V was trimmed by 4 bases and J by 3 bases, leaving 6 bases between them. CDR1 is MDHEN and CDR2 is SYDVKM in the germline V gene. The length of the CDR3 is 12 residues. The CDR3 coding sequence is TGTGCCAGCAGTTCGGGGGACTATGGCTACACCTTC. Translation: CASSSGDYGYTF.

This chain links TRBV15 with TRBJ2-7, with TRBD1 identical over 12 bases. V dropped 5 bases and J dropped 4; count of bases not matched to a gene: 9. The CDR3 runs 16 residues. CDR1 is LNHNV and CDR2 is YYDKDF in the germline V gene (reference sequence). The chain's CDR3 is CATSRLGTGGRYEQYF. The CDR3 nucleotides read TGTGCCACCAGCCGGCTAGGGACAGGGGGCCGGTACGAGCAGTACTTC.

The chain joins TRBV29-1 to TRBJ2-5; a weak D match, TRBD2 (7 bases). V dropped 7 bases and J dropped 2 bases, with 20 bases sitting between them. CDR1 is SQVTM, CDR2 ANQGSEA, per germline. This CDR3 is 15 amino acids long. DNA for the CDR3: TGCAGCGGATACCCCCAGGGGAGGGAGCAAGAGACCCAGTACTTC. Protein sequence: CSGYPQGREQETQYF.

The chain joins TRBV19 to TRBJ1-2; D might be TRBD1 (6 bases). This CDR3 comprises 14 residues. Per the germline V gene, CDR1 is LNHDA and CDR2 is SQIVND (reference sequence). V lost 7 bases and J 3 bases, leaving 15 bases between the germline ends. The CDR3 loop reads CASNPTGADYGYTF. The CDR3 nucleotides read TGTGCCAGTAACCCGACAGGAGCCGACTATGGCTACACCTTC.

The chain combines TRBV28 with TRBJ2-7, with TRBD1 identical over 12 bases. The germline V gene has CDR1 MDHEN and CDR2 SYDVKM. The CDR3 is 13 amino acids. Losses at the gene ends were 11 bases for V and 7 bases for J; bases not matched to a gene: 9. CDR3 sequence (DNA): TGTGCCGGCAAGGGGACAGGGGGCGGGGAGCAGTACTTC. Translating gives CAGKGTGGGEQYF.

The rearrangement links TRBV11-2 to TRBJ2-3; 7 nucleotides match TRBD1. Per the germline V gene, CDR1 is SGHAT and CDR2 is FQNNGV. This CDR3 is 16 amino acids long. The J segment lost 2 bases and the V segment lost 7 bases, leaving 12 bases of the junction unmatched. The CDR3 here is CASTRGGRQHTDTQYF. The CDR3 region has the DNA TGTGCCAGCACCCGAGGGGGCCGACAACACACAGATACGCAGTATTTT.

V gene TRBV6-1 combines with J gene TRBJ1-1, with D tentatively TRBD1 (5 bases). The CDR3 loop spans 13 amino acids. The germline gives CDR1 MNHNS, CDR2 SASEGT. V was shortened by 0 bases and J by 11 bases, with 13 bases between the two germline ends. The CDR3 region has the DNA TGTGCCAGCAGTGAAGCGCCACAGGATTGGGCTTTCTTT. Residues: CASSEAPQDWAFF.

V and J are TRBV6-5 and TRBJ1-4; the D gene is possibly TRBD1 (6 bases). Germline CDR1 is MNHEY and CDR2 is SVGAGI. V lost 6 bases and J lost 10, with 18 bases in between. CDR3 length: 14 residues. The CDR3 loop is CASRETLPRGKLFF. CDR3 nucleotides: TGTGCCAGCAGGGAGACACTTCCCAGGGGAAAACTGTTTTTT.

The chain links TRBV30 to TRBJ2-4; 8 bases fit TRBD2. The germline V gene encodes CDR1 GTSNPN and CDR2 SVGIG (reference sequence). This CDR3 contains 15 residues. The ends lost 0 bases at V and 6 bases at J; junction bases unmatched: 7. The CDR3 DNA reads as TGTGCCTGGAGTGTACGGTCGGGAGGGGGAAACATTCAGTACTTC. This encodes CAWSVRSGGGNIQYF.

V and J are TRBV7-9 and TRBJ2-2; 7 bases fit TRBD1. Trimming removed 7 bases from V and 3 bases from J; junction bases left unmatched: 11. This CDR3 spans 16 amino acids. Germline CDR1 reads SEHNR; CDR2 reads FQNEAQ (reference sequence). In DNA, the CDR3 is TGTGCCAGCATCAGAGGGGGCAGGAGATACACCGGGGAGCTGTTTTTT. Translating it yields CASIRGGRRYTGELFF.

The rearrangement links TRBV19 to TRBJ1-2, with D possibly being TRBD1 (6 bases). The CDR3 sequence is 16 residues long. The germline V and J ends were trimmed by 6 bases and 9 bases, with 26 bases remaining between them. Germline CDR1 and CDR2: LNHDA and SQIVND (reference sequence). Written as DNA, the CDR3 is TGTGCCAGTAGCCCCACCACAGGGCGCCGACTACCGCGCTACACCTTC. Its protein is CASSPTTGRRLPRYTF.